The 14 T cell receptor beta chains below come from one sample, sequenced in a study of response to subunit inactivated influenza vaccine. A single record per CDR3 protein comes from TCRdb applying MiXCR to the RT-PCR reads. The sample holds hundreds of thousands of distinct CDR3 sequences, approximately 10% seen once. The sample also formed part of further work on T cells expressing NK-cell markers. That report adds: 5'RACE template switching with UMIs generated TCR beta cDNA.

The source material was PBMCs from blood, sampled on the day of vaccination. These receptors were obtained from a man aged 50-60 years who received an inactivated influenza vaccine.

This rearrangement joins TRBV15 to TRBJ1-5; TRBD1 is a possible D gene (5 bases). The CDR3 is made up of 17 amino acids. V dropped 4 bases and J dropped 0 bases, with 16 bases sitting between them. CDR1 and CDR2 from the germline V gene are LNHNV and YYDKDF (reference sequence). CDR3 coding DNA: TGTGCCACCAGCAAAGAAATGACAGATTATAGCAATCAGCCCCAGCATTTT. This encodes CATSKEMTDYSNQPQHF.

Ten or more counts support this clonotype. The rearrangement joins TRBV28 to TRBJ2-2; perhaps TRBD2 as D (5 bases). Germline CDR1 reads MDHEN; CDR2 reads SYDVKM. The CDR3 has 17 amino acids. The V end lost 4 bases, the J end lost 4 bases, and 19 bases lay between the germline ends. CDR3 amino acids: CASSSPTEWAGTGELFF. In DNA form, the CDR3 reads TGTGCCAGCAGTTCTCCCACCGAGTGGGCGGGCACCGGGGAGCTGTTTTTT.

The table lists this clonotype with a few counts. This sequence joins TRBV29-1 and TRBJ2-6; unclear D gene. The CDR3 runs to 15 residues. The germline gives CDR1 SQVTM, CDR2 ANQGSEA. The V end was cut by 2 bases, the J end by 2 bases, with 10 bases between. The CDR3 nucleotides read TGCAGCGTTGAAATAGAGGCGGCTGGGGCCAACGTCCTGACTTTC. This translates into CSVEIEAAGANVLTF.

The rearrangement uses TRBV7-9 and TRBJ2-3; 12 bases are a match to TRBD2. CDR1 and CDR2 (germline): SEHNR, FQNEAQ (reference sequence). CDR3 length: 17 residues. The V gene end was trimmed by 5 bases and the J gene end by 4 bases; junction bases not matched to a gene: 10. The CDR3 spells CASSRGLAGMTADTQYF. The CDR3 coding sequence is TGTGCCAGCAGCCGAGGACTAGCGGGGATGACGGCAGATACGCAGTATTTT.

The rearrangement links TRBV19 to TRBJ2-3, with TRBD2 as a possible D gene (6 bases). This CDR3 contains 15 residues. V lost 3 bases to trimming and J lost 2 bases, with 12 bases between them. CDR1 and CDR2 (germline): LNHDA, SQIVND (reference sequence). CDR3 protein: CASSIRRGPTDTQYF. CDR3 sequence (DNA): TGTGCCAGTAGTATTCGGCGGGGCCCCACAGATACGCAGTATTTT.

This clonotype was recorded a few times. The chain employs TRBV5-4 and TRBJ2-5; D not certain. This CDR3 region has 13 residues. V gave up 1 base and J gave up 5 bases, with 9 bases separating them. CDR1 SGHNT and CDR2 YYREEE come from the germline V gene (reference sequence). The DNA for the CDR3 is TGTGCCAGCAGCTTGACCCCTCCGGAGACCCAGTACTTC. This gives the protein CASSLTPPETQYF.

This clonotype was observed a handful of times. The chain couples TRBV7-3 to TRBJ2-6, with TRBD2 identical over 8 bases. V lost 3 bases and J lost 2; bases outside the gene matches: 3. The CDR3 is 16 amino acids. Per germline, CDR1 SGHTA and CDR2 FQGTGA. CDR3 in amino acids: CASSFQTSAGANVLTF. In DNA, the CDR3 is TGTGCCAGCAGCTTCCAGACTAGCGCTGGGGCCAACGTCCTGACTTTC.

In this sample, this clonotype turned up many times. The chain has TRBV12-3 or TRBV12-4 and TRBJ1-5; no definite D call. CDR3 length: 12 residues. V gave up 6 bases and J gave up 8 bases, with 11 bases separating them. CDR3 sequence: CASSTGWEPQHF. The CDR3 coding sequence is TGTGCCAGCAGCACCGGATGGGAGCCCCAGCATTTT.

In its sample, this clonotype was seen many times. CDR3 bases: TGTGCCAGCAGCCGAGAGACGACAGGGAATAATGAGCAGTTCTTC. It yields the protein CASSRETTGNNEQFF. This chain links TRBV7-6 with TRBJ2-1, with TRBD1 identical over 7 bases. Germline trimming cut 5 bases from V and 7 bases from J; bases unmatched to any gene: 11. CDR3 length equals 15 residues. Germline values: CDR1 SGHVS, CDR2 FNYEAQ.

V and J are TRBV14 and TRBJ2-1; TRBD1 aligns across 8 bases. Trimming removed 4 bases from V and 4 bases from J; junction bases left unmatched: 3. Germline V gives CDR1 SGHDN, CDR2 FVKESK. The CDR3 spans 14 residues. The CDR3 loop is CASSPWTGYNEQFF. The CDR3 DNA sequence: TGTGCCAGCAGCCCGTGGACAGGGTACAATGAGCAGTTCTTC. Supplemented by reference TRBV14 and TRBJ2-1, the full variable domain reads EAGVTQFPSHSVIEKGQTVTLRCDPISGHDNLYWYRRVMGKEIKFLLHFVKESKQDESGMPNNRFLAERTGGTYSTLKVQPAELEDSGVYFCASSPWTGYNEQFFGPGTRLTVL.

The CDR3 is CASSTLLQAFPETQYF. Here the CDR3 DNA reads TGTGCCAGCAGTACACTTCTACAGGCATTTCCGGAGACCCAGTACTTC. The J gene is TRBJ2-5, the V gene TRBV12-3 or TRBV12-4, with a possible D match to TRBD1 (5 bases). This CDR3 contains 16 residues. Trimming stripped 5 bases from V and 5 bases from J, with 21 bases between.

The chain recombines TRBV20-1 with TRBJ2-2; D call uncertain. The V and J ends lost 3 bases and 4 bases respectively, with 12 bases between them. The CDR3 sequence is 14 residues long. The germline CDR1 and CDR2 sequences are DFQATT and SNEGSKA (reference sequence). Here the CDR3 reads CSASMSQPTGELFF. For the CDR3, the DNA is TGCAGTGCTAGCATGTCTCAACCCACCGGGGAGCTGTTTTTT.

The CDR3 sequence: CSAGRGRLSEQYF. Here the CDR3 DNA reads TGCAGTGCCGGAAGGGGGCGACTAAGCGAGCAGTACTTC. This chain uses TRBV20-1 with TRBJ2-7, with TRBD1 matching over 7 bases. The germline gives CDR1 DFQATT, CDR2 SNEGSKA (reference sequence). CDR3 size: 13 residues. The trim removed 6 bases at V and 6 bases at J, leaving 11 bases unmatched.

This clonotype showed up just a few times. The genes are TRBV2 and TRBJ2-3; tentative D call: TRBD1 (6 bases). Germline CDR1 SNHLY, CDR2 FYNNEI. Trimming pared 7 bases from V and 6 bases from J, leaving 20 bases between. CDR3 length: 15 residues. The CDR3 nucleotides are TGTGCCAGCACCCGAAGGAGCCAGGGGCGCGATACGCAGTATTTT. Its translation is CASTRRSQGRDTQYF.